This T cell receptor (beta chain) stems from a study of blood T cell repertoires in COVID-19. Sequenced by immunoSEQ multiplex PCR; TCRdb stores in-frame clones only, minus some. The sample contains more than 150,000 clones, around 80% of which appear only once. Trimming removed 3 bases from V and 5 bases from J, with 11 bases in between. This CDR3 has 13 residues. This chain connects TRBV12-3 or TRBV12-4 to TRBJ2-7; a weak D match, TRBD2 (6 bases). The TCR comes from a human donor in a cohort sampled during active COVID-19. The sample taken for sequencing was peripheral blood. The DNA for the CDR3 is TGTGCCAGCAGTTTGGCCAGGGAGGACGAGCAGTACTTC. This sequence encodes CASSLAREDEQYF.